The source of this TCR beta chain is a study of cytomegalovirus exposure and HLA in healthy donors. Across the whole study: T cells numbering about 180 million yielded around 120 million unique TCR beta sequences in an earlier analysis. Study-level results: There was a cluster of highly shared sequence variants that was likely a sequencing artifact.

The length of the CDR3 is 17 residues. V was cut by 4 bases and J by 3 bases, with 19 bases left in between. Germline assignment: CDR1 SGHRS and CDR2 YFSETQ. Primers included in the PCR were 60 Vbeta and 13 Jbeta primers. As processed by the authors: In a later analysis, some 80 million unique TCR beta chains included roughly 11 million shared by two or more donors. The repertoire was sequenced with immunoSEQ multiplex PCR; TCRdb's copy has only in-frame clones and lacks some. V and J calls and clone size are given by that table; D and trimming were obtained from the DNA. The data show about 150,000 clones, around 80% seen once. Of note for this clone: Antigen specificity is unknown.

The receptor was derived from a man younger than 30 in good health and CMV-seronegative. The chain links TRBV5-1 to TRBJ2-2; D uncertain. The sample comprised PBMCs. Written as DNA, the CDR3 is TGCGCCAGCAGCGCCGATGGTGGCTCCTCTTACACCGGGGAGCTGTTTTTT. Protein: CASSADGGSSYTGELFF.